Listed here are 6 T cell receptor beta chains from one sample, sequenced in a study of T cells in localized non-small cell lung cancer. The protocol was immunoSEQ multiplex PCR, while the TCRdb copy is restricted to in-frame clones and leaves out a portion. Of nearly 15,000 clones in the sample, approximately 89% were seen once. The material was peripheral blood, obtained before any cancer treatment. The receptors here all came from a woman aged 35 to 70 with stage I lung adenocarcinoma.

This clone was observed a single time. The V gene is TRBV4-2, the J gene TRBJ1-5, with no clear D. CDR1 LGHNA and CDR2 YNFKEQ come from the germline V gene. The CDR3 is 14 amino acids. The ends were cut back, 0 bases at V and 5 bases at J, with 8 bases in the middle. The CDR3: CASSQDRPDQPQHF. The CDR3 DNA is TGTGCCAGCAGCCAAGACCGGCCGGATCAGCCCCAGCATTTT.

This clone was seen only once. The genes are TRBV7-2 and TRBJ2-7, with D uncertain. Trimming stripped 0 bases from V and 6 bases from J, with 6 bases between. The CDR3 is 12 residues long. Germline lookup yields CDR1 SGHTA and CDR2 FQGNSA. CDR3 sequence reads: CASSLAWGEQYF. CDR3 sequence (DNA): TGTGCCAGCAGCTTAGCCTGGGGCGAGCAGTACTTC.

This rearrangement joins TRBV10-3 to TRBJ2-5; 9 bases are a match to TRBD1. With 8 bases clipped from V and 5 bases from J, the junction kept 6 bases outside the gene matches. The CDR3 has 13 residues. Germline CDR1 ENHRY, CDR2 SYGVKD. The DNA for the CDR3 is TGTGCCATCGGACAGGGGATGAGGGAGACCCAGTACTTC. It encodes CAIGQGMRETQYF.

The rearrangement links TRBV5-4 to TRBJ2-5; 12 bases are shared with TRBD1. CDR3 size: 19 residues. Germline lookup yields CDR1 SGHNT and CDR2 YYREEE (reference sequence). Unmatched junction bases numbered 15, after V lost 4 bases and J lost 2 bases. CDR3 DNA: TGTGCCAGCAGCCTTGAGGGGACAGGGGGCATCCGACTTCAAGAGACCCAGTACTTC. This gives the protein CASSLEGTGGIRLQETQYF.

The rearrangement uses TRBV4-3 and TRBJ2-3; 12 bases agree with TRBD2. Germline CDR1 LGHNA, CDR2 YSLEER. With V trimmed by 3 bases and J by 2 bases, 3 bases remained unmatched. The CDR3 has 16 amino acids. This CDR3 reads CASSQGTSGLTDTQYF. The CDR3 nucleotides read TGCGCCAGCAGCCAGGGGACTAGCGGGCTCACAGATACGCAGTATTTT.

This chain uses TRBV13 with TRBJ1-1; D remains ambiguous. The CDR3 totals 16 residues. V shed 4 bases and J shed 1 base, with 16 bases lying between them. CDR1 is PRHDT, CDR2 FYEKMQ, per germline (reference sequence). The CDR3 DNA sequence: TGTGCCAGCAGCTACATCGTGTGGGAGGAGAACACTGAAGCTTTCTTT. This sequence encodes CASSYIVWEENTEAFF.